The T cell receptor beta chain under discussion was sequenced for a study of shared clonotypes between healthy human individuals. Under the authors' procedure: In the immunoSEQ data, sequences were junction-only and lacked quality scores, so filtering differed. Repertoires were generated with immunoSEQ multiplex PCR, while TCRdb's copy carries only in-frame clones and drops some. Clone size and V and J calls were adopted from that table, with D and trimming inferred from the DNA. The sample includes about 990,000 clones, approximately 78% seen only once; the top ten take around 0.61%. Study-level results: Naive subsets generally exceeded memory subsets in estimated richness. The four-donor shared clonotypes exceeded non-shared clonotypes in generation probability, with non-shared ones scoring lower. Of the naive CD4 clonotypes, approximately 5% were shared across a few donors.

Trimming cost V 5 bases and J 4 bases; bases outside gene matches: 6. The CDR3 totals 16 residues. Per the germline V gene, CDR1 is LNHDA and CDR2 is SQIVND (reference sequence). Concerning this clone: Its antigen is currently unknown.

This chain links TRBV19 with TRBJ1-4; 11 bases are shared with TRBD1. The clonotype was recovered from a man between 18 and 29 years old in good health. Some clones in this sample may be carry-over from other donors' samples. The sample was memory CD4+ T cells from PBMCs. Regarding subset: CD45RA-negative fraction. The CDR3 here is CASSSRDRGNNEKLFF. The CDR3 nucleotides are TGTGCCAGTAGTTCCCGGGACAGGGGGAATAATGAAAAACTGTTTTTT.